These 2 T cell receptor beta chains share one sample of origin, sequenced in a study of T cell responses to AZD1222 COVID-19 vaccine. Repertoires were generated with immunoSEQ multiplex PCR, while TCRdb's copy carries only in-frame clones and drops some. The sample lists some 170,000 clones, around 93% occurring once. The sample here was peripheral blood, taken 28 days after the second dose of the MenACWY control vaccine. The receptors shown here come from an adult who received the MenACWY meningococcal vaccine as a control.

The rearrangement joins TRBV12-3 or TRBV12-4 to TRBJ1-5; no clear D. Trimming took off 2 bases at V and 3 bases at J, with 5 bases between the two ends. There are 13 residues in the CDR3. The CDR3 nucleotides read TGTGCCAGCAGTTTAAGGGCCAATCAGCCCCAGCATTTT. Its protein product is CASSLRANQPQHF.

V and J are TRBV5-4 and TRBJ1-3; the D is unclear. Germline values: CDR1 SGHNT, CDR2 YYREEE (reference sequence). The CDR3 extends over 13 amino acids. The V end was cut by 5 bases, the J end by 0 bases, with 6 bases between. CDR3: CASRRDSGNTIYF. The CDR3 nucleotides are TGTGCCAGCAGAAGGGACTCTGGAAACACCATATATTTT. Complete variable domain (other parts from reference TRBV5-4 and TRBJ1-3): ETGVTQSPTHLIKTRGQQVTLRCSSQSGHNTVSWYQQALGQGPQFIFQYYREEENGRGNFPPRFSGLQFPNYSSELNVNALELDDSALYLCASRRDSGNTIYFGEGSWLTVV.